The rows below give T cell receptor beta chains drawn from one sample of a study of T cell responses to AZD1222 COVID-19 vaccine. Method: immunoSEQ multiplex PCR; TCRdb's copy keeps in-frame clones and lacks some. The table has 150,000 to 200,000 clones, roughly 92% seen once. This specimen was peripheral blood, taken 28 days after the second AZD1222 dose. Receptor source: an adult who received the AZD1222 COVID-19 vaccine. Each CDR3 is given with its conserved first and last residue. Expanded clones get a size class; other rows say once, few or many, or leave the size out.

j_call clone_size v_call cdr3_aa
TRBJ2-3 - TRBV18 CASSRLAGGTDTQYF
TRBJ2-1 - TRBV6-6 CASSSFTQKGNEQFF
TRBJ2-7 few TRBV5-1 CASSPAQGVIYEQYF
TRBJ1-2 - TRBV5-1 CASSSNSRDTFNYGYTF
TRBJ2-3 - TRBV20-1 CSASRDIGSDTQYF
TRBJ1-2 - TRBV20-1 CSALQEAGGTF
TRBJ1-2 - TRBV5-1 CASSTRQGNYGYTF
TRBJ1-2 - TRBV11-2 CASSLWAPTNYGYTF
TRBJ2-3 - TRBV11-2 CASSPLTSGMGDTQYF
TRBJ1-1 - TRBV6-5 CASTTGDSHTEAFF
TRBJ2-5 - TRBV15 CATSEGRIQETQYF
TRBJ1-3 - TRBV3-1/TRBV3-2 CASSQEASSGNTIYF
TRBJ2-1 - TRBV4-3 CASSQEGVSYNEQFF
TRBJ2-2 - TRBV6-1 CASSEIGLNTGELFF
TRBJ1-1 - TRBV5-5 CASRRTGTVNTEAFF
TRBJ1-2 - TRBV14 CASSQGFGQRYGYTF
TRBJ2-7 - TRBV7-9 CASSLGDSSYEQYF
TRBJ2-2 - TRBV6-5 CACRAGLNTGELFF
TRBJ1-5 - TRBV7-6 CASSLEGFQPQHF
TRBJ1-1 once TRBV2 CASKGQGATEAFF
TRBJ1-1 once TRBV28 CASSEGRNTEAFF
TRBJ1-6 - TRBV28 CASSLPPHSPLHF
TRBJ2-7 - TRBV15 CATSRDRQGLGEQYF
TRBJ2-3 - TRBV7-3 CASSQGQGRTDTQYF
TRBJ1-1 - TRBV28 CASSGSRGNTEAFF
TRBJ1-4 - TRBV5-1 CASSITGATNEKLFF
TRBJ2-2 - TRBV7-9 CASSAGTLNTGELFF
TRBJ2-5 once TRBV4-1 CASSQERSEETQYF
TRBJ1-3 - TRBV19 CASSIFPGGSGNTIYF
TRBJ2-3 - TRBV28 CASSSPHSGTDTQYF
TRBJ1-2 once TRBV4-1 CASSQEYRPDNGYTF
TRBJ1-3 - TRBV5-1 CASSLGAGNTIYF
TRBJ1-6 - TRBV6-5 CASKSQEQSPLHF
TRBJ2-3 - TRBV27 CASSRSTDTQYF
TRBJ1-2 - TRBV9 CASSVVEWGTGEGYTF
TRBJ2-2 - TRBV9 CASSVERGELFF
TRBJ2-3 - TRBV5-8 CASSGKAIAILTDTQYF
TRBJ2-7 - TRBV4-2 CASSQDQGPNEQYF
TRBJ2-7 - TRBV6-5 CASSSNVGERVQYF
TRBJ2-7 - TRBV27 CASGWGTDGQYF
TRBJ2-2 - TRBV2 CASTEKRTLNTGELFF
TRBJ1-2 - TRBV28 CASSFVSRANYGYTF